Shown below are 18 T cell receptor beta chains from a single sample sequenced in a study of blood T cell repertoires in COVID-19. Repertoires were generated with immunoSEQ multiplex PCR, while TCRdb's copy carries only in-frame clones and drops some. The data contain about 130,000 clones, roughly four fifths of them singletons. The specimen was peripheral blood. The receptor set was obtained from a man in his sixties with acute or convalescent COVID-19.

This clone occurred many times. The chain joins TRBV6-1 to TRBJ1-5, with 10 positions matching TRBD1. Looked up from germline, CDR1 is MNHNS and CDR2 is SASEGT. The CDR3 has 16 residues. V lost 4 bases, J lost 4 bases, and 7 bases stayed unmatched. The CDR3 spells CASSGSRDRGNQPQHF. CDR3 bases: TGTGCCAGCAGTGGGTCCCGGGACAGGGGTAATCAGCCCCAGCATTTT.

The chain is built from TRBV28 and TRBJ2-7; maybe TRBD2 (6 bases). The V end was cut by 5 bases, the J end by 2 bases, with 19 bases between. The CDR3 length is 16 residues. Germline assignment: CDR1 MDHEN and CDR2 SYDVKM. CDR3 coding DNA: TGTGCCAGCAGTCCTAGCGCCAAATTTGCCGCCTACGAGCAGTACTTC. Protein sequence: CASSPSAKFAAYEQYF.

V and J are TRBV21-1 and TRBJ1-2; the D call of TRBD1 is as the table states it, not checked on the DNA. TRBV21-1 is annotated as a pseudogene. The CDR3 is made up of 16 amino acids. CDR3 amino acids: CASSNPRGQGNYGYTF. CDR3 DNA sequence: TGTGCCAGCAGCAATCCCAGGGGACAGGGAAACTATGGCTACACCTTC.

The chain links TRBV5-1 to TRBJ2-1; a possible D gene is TRBD2 (5 bases). CDR1 is SGHRS, CDR2 YFSETQ, per germline. This CDR3 has 14 amino acids. The ends were cut back, 4 bases at V and 4 bases at J, with 12 bases in the middle. The CDR3 region is CASSRVQRYNEQFF. The CDR3 DNA reads as TGCGCCAGCAGCAGGGTACAGCGGTACAATGAGCAGTTCTTC.

Turning to this clone: The same CDR3 arises from other DNA sequences in this sample as well. The rearrangement joins TRBV30 to TRBJ2-2, with TRBD2 identical over 12 bases. The V gene end was trimmed by 5 bases and the J gene end by 4 bases; junction bases not matched to a gene: 8. CDR3 length: 16 residues. Germline values: CDR1 GTSNPN, CDR2 SVGIG (reference sequence). CDR3: CAWEGLAGSSTGELFF. CDR3 in DNA: TGTGCCTGGGAGGGACTAGCGGGTAGTTCCACCGGGGAGCTGTTTTTT.

The chain carries TRBV3-1 (or the pseudogene TRBV3-2) and TRBJ2-7, with D tentatively TRBD2 (7 bases). This CDR3 is built from 17 residues. CDR1 and CDR2 (germline): LGHDT, YNNKEL (reference sequence). Trimming removed 0 bases from V and 7 bases from J, with 22 bases in between. The CDR3 bases are TGTGCCAGCAGCCAAGACCCCGGACTAGGGGGATGGGGGGAGCAGTACTTC. Residues: CASSQDPGLGGWGEQYF.

V usage is TRBV27 and J usage is TRBJ2-7; 8 positions match TRBD2. The germline CDR1 and CDR2 sequences are MNHEY and SMNVEV (reference sequence). This CDR3 region has 13 residues. V trimming: 2 bases; J trimming: 4 bases; junction bases outside the gene matches: 1. The CDR3 loop reads CASSLREGYEQYF. CDR3 sequence (DNA): TGTGCCAGCAGTTTACGGGAGGGGTACGAGCAGTACTTC.

The CDR3: CASSFGRGPYEQYF. In nucleotides, the CDR3 is TGTGCCAGCAGCTTTGGCAGGGGACCCTACGAGCAGTACTTC. This chain connects TRBV11-2 to TRBJ2-7, with D perhaps matching TRBD1 (6 bases). Germline-derived CDR1 and CDR2 are SGHAT and FQNNGV. The CDR3 is made up of 14 amino acids. The V gene lost 3 bases and the J gene lost 2 bases, with 11 bases spanning the gap.

The chain couples TRBV11-2 to TRBJ1-1, with unresolved D. Germline V gives CDR1 SGHAT, CDR2 FQNNGV. The CDR3 has 14 residues. V dropped 5 bases and J dropped 8 bases, with 18 bases sitting between them. The CDR3 loop is CASSPVGSSLEAFF. CDR3 coding DNA: TGTGCCAGCAGCCCAGTAGGTAGCAGCTTAGAAGCTTTCTTT.

This clone was seen a handful of times. This chain links TRBV27 with TRBJ2-2; D possibly corresponds to TRBD2 (6 bases). Trimming stripped 3 bases from V and 0 bases from J, with 8 bases between. There are 15 residues in the CDR3. Germline values: CDR1 MNHEY, CDR2 SMNVEV (reference sequence). Here the CDR3 DNA reads TGTGCCAGCAGTTTGACTAGTACGAACACCGGGGAGCTGTTTTTT. It codes for CASSLTSTNTGELFF.

The rearrangement links TRBV9 to TRBJ1-4, with 11 bases aligning to TRBD1. Germline-derived CDR1 and CDR2 are SGDLS and YYNGEE. Trimming took 3 bases from V and 6 from J; bases not matched to a gene: 7. The CDR3 contains 16 residues. Here the CDR3 DNA reads TGTGCCAGCAGCGCCGGGACAGGGGGAATCTATGAAAAACTGTTTTTT. Its protein is CASSAGTGGIYEKLFF.

The gene calls are TRBV9 and TRBJ1-5; possibly TRBD1 for D (5 bases). The CDR3 spans 14 residues. Trimming removed 3 bases at V and 0 bases at J, with 7 bases between. Germline-derived CDR1 and CDR2 are SGDLS and YYNGEE. The CDR3 DNA reads TGTGCCAGCAGCGCGACAGATAGCAATCAGCCCCAGCATTTT. Protein product: CASSATDSNQPQHF.

This CDR3 is CASSLPGTGKYEQYF. CDR3 in DNA: TGTGCCAGCAGTTTACCAGGGACAGGGAAGTACGAGCAGTACTTC. The genes are TRBV27 and TRBJ2-7, with 9 nucleotides matching TRBD1. From germline, CDR1 is MNHEY and CDR2 SMNVEV (reference sequence). Trimming took 2 bases from V and 4 from J; bases not matched to a gene: 6. This CDR3 has 15 residues.

Worth noting for this clone: Other DNA variants within this sample encode the same CDR3. V and J are TRBV5-1 and TRBJ2-5, with D perhaps TRBD2 (6 bases). Germline V CDR1 and CDR2: SGHRS, YFSETQ. CDR3 length: 13 amino acids. The V end lost 7 bases, the J end lost 5 bases, and 15 bases lay between the germline ends. The CDR3 spells CASSLGGEETQYF. DNA of the CDR3: TGCGCCAGCTCCCTGGGCGGGGAGGAGACCCAGTACTTC.

This clone was counted once. The CDR3 region has the DNA TGTGCCAGCAGCCGGGACTACAACCAAGAGACCCAGTACTTC. This gives the protein CASSRDYNQETQYF. The chain combines TRBV5-4 with TRBJ2-5, with 7 bases fitting TRBD2. The J segment lost 0 bases and the V segment lost 4 bases, leaving 3 bases of the junction unmatched. The CDR3 covers 14 residues. Per the germline V gene, CDR1 is SGHNT and CDR2 is YYREEE (reference sequence). The variable domain in full, completed from reference TRBV5-4 and TRBJ2-5, reads ETGVTQSPTHLIKTRGQQVTLRCSSQSGHNTVSWYQQALGQGPQFIFQYYREEENGRGNFPPRFSGLQFPNYSSELNVNALELDDSALYLCASSRDYNQETQYFGPGTRLLVL.

The CDR3 here is CASHQGRSSGNTIYF. The CDR3 DNA is TGTGCCAGTCACCAAGGGAGGAGCTCTGGAAACACCATATATTTT. The chain combines TRBV19 with TRBJ1-3; no clear D gene. V was clipped by 8 bases and J by 0 bases, with 14 bases between them. Germline CDR1 LNHDA, CDR2 SQIVND (reference sequence). The CDR3 sequence is 15 residues long.

V is TRBV9 and J is TRBJ1-6; maybe TRBD1 (5 bases). The CDR3 loop spans 15 amino acids. The V end lost 0 bases, the J end lost 7 bases, and 11 bases lay between the germline ends. CDR1 is SGDLS and CDR2 is YYNGEE in the germline V gene. CDR3 residues: CASSVGVGGNSPLHF. CDR3 coding DNA: TGTGCCAGCAGCGTAGGCGTGGGGGGGAATTCACCCCTCCACTTT. The variable domain in full, completed from reference TRBV9 and TRBJ1-6, reads DSGVTQTPKHLITATGQRVTLRCSPRSGDLSVYWYQQSLDQGLQFLIQYYNGEERAKGNILERFSAQQFPDLHSELNLSSLELGDSALYFCASSVGVGGNSPLHFGNGTRLTVT.

The V call is TRBV29-1, the J call TRBJ1-2, with 9 bases aligning to TRBD1. The J segment lost 8 bases and the V segment lost 7 bases, leaving 8 bases of the junction unmatched. CDR1 and CDR2 (germline): SQVTM, ANQGSEA. The CDR3 runs to 12 residues. CDR3 sequence (DNA): TGCAGCGAGATGACAGGGGGGAAAGGCTACACCTTC. Translation gives CSEMTGGKGYTF.